The present T cell receptor beta chain was sequenced within a study of blood T cell repertoires in COVID-19. Study overall: Acute-phase and convalescent COVID-19 samples originated in the United States, Italy and Spain.

The CDR3 runs to 12 residues. CDR1 is GTSNPN, CDR2 SVGIG, per germline (reference sequence). V dropped 2 bases and J dropped 8; count of bases not matched to a gene: 5. Profiled with immunoSEQ multiplex PCR; TCRdb holds only in-frame clones, not every one. Of 300,000 to 400,000 clones listed, 88% are singletons. Seattle patient enrollment occurred during active infection, with longitudinal follow-up thereafter. The clonotype originates from a woman in her sixties or seventies with COVID-19, enrolled during active disease. V gene TRBV30 combines with J gene TRBJ1-1; 7 positions match TRBD1. Sequenced material: peripheral blood. The CDR3 spells CAWSPQTGEAFF. CDR3 nucleotide sequence: TGTGCCTGGAGTCCTCAGACAGGGGAAGCTTTCTTT. The full variable domain, its missing parts supplied by reference TRBV30 and TRBJ1-1, is SQTIHQWPATLVQPVGSPLSLECTVEGTSNPNLYWYRQAAGRGLQLLFYSVGIGQISSEVPQNLSASRPQDRQFILSSKKLLLSDSGFYLCAWSPQTGEAFFGQGTRLTVV.